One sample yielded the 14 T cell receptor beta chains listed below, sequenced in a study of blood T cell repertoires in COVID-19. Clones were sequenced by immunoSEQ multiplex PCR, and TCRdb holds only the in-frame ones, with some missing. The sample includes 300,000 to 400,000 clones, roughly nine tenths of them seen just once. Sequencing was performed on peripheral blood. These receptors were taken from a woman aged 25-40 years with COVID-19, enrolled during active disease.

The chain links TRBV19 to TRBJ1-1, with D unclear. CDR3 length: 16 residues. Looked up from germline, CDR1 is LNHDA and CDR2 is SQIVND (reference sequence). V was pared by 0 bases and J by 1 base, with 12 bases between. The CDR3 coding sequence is TGTGCCAGTAGTATAGATTCGGGGAAGCCGAACACTGAAGCTTTCTTT. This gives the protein CASSIDSGKPNTEAFF.

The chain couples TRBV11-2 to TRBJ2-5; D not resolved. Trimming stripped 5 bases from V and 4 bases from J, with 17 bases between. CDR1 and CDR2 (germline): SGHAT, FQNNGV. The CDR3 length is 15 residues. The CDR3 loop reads CASSTTISEAETQYF. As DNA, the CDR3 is TGTGCCAGCAGCACGACCATCTCCGAGGCAGAGACCCAGTACTTC.

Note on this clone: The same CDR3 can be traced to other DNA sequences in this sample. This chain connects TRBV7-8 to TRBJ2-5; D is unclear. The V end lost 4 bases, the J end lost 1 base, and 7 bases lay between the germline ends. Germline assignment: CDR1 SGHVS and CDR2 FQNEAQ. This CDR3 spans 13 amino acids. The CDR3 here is CASSSTFQETQYF. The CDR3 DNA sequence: TGTGCCAGCAGCTCAACATTCCAAGAGACCCAGTACTTC.

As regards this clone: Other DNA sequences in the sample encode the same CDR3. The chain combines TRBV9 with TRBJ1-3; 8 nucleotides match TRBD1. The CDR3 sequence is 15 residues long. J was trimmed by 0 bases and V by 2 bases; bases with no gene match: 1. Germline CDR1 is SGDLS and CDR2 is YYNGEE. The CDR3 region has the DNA TGTGCCAGCAGCGTCGGGACAGGCTCTGGAAACACCATATATTTT. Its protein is CASSVGTGSGNTIYF.

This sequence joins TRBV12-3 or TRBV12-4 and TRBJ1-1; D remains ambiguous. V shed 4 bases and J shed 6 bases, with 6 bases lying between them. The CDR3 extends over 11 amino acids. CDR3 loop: CASSSSPEAFF. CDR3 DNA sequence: TGTGCCAGCAGTTCAAGCCCTGAAGCTTTCTTT.

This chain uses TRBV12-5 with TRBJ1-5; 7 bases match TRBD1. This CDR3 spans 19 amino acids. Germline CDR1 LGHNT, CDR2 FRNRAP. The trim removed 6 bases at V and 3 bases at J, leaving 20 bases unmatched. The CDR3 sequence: CASGNADKTGSDLNQPQHF. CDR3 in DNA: TGTGCTAGTGGCAACGCTGACAAGACAGGGTCGGACCTCAATCAGCCCCAGCATTTT.

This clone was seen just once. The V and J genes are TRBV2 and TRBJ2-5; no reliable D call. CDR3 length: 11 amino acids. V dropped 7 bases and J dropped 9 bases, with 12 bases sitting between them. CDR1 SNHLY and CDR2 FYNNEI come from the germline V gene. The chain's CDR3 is CASTQVSAQYF. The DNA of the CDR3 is TGTGCCAGCACCCAAGTGTCGGCCCAGTACTTC.

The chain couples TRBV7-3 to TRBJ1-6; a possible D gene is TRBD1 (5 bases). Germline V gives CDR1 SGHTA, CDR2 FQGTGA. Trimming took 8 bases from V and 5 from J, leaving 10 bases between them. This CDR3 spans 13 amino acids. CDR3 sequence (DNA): TGTGCCAGCGGTCAGGGCCATAATTCACCCCTCCACTTT. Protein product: CASGQGHNSPLHF.

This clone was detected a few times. The CDR3 DNA is TGTGCCAGCAGTAATTCGGGAGATATCAATCAGCCCCAGCATTTT. It translates to CASSNSGDINQPQHF. The V call is TRBV6-2 or TRBV6-3, the J call TRBJ1-5; D not resolved. V lost 5 bases and J 3 bases, leaving 14 bases between the germline ends. Germline V lookup: CDR1 MNHEY, CDR2 SVGEGT. This CDR3 is built from 15 residues.

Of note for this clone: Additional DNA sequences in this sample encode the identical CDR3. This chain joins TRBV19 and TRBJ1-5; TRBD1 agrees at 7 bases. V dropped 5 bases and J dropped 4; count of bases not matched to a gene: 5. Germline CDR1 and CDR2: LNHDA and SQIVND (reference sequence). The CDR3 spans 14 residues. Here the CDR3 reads CASSQGGGNQPQHF. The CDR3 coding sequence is TGTGCCAGTAGTCAGGGGGGCGGGAATCAGCCCCAGCATTTT.

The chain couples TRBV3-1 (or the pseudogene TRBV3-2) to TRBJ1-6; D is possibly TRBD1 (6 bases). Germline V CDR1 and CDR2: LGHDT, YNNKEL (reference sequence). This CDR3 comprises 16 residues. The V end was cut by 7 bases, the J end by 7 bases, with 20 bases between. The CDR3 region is CASNPTRGHKNSPLHF. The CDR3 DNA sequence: TGTGCCAGCAACCCAACAAGGGGACACAAAAATTCACCCCTCCACTTT.

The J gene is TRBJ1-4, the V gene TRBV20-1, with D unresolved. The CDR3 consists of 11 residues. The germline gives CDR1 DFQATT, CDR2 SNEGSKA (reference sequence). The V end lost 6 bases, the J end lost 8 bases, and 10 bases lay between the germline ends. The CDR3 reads CSAEYREKLFF. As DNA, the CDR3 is TGCAGTGCCGAGTACCGGGAAAAACTGTTTTTT.

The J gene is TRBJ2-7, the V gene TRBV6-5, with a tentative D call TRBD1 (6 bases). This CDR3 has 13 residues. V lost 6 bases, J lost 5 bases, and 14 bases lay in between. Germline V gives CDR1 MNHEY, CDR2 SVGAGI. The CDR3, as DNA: TGTGCCAGCAGCTTACGGACAGAAAACGAGCAGTACTTC. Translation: CASSLRTENEQYF.

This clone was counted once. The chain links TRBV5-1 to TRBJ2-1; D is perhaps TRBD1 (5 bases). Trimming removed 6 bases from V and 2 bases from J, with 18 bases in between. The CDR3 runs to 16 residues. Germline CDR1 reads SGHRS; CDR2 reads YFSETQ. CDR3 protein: CASTRSGTQAYNEQFF. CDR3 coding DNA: TGCGCCAGCACCCGATCGGGCACACAGGCCTACAATGAGCAGTTCTTC.